This entry concerns a single T cell receptor beta chain. Sorted-subset replicate PCR reactions were performed with approximately 0.2 ug DNA, corresponding to some 32,000 T cell genomes. Assay used: immunoSEQ multiplex PCR; TCRdb lists only in-frame clones, some missing. The repertoire holds about 2.2 million clones, with 85% to 95% as singletons. These data are taken from a study of shared clonotypes between healthy human individuals. Naive CD8 populations comprised CD45RO-negative cells positively selected for CCR7, excluding terminally differentiated effector memory CD45RA+ cells. Sequenced input: naive CD8+ T cells from PBMCs. The receptor comes from a young man in good health. Some clones in this sample may be carry-over from other donors' samples.

DNA of the CDR3: TGTGCCAGCAGTTACACGGACAGGGGCCCCTTCTACGAGCAGTACTTC. It translates to CASSYTDRGPFYEQYF. The chain has TRBV6-6 and TRBJ2-7, with 9 bases that match TRBD1. Unmatched junction bases numbered 8, after V lost 2 bases and J lost 3 bases. CDR1 MNHNY and CDR2 SVGAGI come from the germline V gene (reference sequence). The CDR3 has 16 amino acids.